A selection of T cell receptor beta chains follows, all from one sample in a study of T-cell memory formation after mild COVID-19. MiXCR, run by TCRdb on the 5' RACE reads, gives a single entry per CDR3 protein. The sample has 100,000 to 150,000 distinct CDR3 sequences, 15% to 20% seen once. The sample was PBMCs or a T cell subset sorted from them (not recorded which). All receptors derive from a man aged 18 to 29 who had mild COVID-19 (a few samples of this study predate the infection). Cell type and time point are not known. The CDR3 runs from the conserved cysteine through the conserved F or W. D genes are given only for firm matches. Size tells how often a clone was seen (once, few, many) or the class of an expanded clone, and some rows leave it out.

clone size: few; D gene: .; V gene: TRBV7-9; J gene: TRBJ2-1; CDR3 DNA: TGTGCCAGCAGCTTGGTGGGGGGTTTCAATGAGCAGTTCTTC; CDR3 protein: CASSLVGGFNEQFF
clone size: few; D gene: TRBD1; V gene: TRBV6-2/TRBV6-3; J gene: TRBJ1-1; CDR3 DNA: TGTGCCAGCAGTTACCCAGACAGGGGGCGGACGAACACTGAAGCTTTCTTT; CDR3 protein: CASSYPDRGRTNTEAFF
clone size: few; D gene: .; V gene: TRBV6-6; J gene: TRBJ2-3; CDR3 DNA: TGTGCCAGCAGCCCACAGCCGATAGATACGCAGTATTTT; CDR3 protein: CASSPQPIDTQYF
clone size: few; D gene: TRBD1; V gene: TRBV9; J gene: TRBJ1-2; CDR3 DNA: TGTGCCAGCAACCAGGGACAGGGACACTATGGCTACACCTTC; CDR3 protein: CASNQGQGHYGYTF
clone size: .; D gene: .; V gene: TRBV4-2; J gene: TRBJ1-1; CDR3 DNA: TGTGCCAGCAGCCAAGTGGACAGGAACACTGAAGCTTTCTTT; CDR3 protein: CASSQVDRNTEAFF
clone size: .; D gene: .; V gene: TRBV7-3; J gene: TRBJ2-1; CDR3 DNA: TGTGCCAGCAGCCCATACCCGACAGCCAATGAGCAGTTCTTC; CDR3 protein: CASSPYPTANEQFF
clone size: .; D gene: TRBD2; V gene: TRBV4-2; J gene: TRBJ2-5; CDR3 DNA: TGTGCCAGCAGCCAAGTCGCCGGGACTAGCGGGGGGGTCGGAGAGACCCAGTACTTC; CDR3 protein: CASSQVAGTSGGVGETQYF
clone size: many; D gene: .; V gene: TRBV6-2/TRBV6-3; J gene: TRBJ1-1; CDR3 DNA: TGTGCCAGCAGTTACTTCAGGGGTCGAGCTTTCTTT; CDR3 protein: CASSYFRGRAFF
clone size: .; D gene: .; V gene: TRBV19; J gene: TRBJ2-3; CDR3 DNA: TGTGCCAGTAGCCAGGTGGTACTCGCAGATACGCAGTATTTT; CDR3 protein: CASSQVVLADTQYF
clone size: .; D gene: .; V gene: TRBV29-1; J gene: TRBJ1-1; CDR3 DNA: TGCAGCGCCCGCCAGCCGGGAACTGAAGCTTTCTTT; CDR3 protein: CSARQPGTEAFF
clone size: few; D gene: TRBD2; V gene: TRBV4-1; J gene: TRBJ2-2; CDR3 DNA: TGCGCCAGCAGCCAAGGGCGCGGGGGGCCAACCACCGGGGAGCTGTTTTTT; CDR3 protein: CASSQGRGGPTTGELFF
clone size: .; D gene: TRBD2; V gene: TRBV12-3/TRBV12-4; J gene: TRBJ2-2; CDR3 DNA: TGTGCCAGCAAGAAACTAGCGGGGGGGCTGAACACCGGGGAGCTGTTTTTT; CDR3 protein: CASKKLAGGLNTGELFF
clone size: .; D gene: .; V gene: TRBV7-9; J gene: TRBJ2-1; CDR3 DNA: TGTGCCAGCAGCTTAGTCCCCGGGGTCATCGGTGAGCAGTTCTTC; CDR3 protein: CASSLVPGVIGEQFF
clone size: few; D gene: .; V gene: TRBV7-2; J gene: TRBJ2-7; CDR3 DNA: TGTGCCAGCAGCCAAGCCTACGAGCAGTACTTC; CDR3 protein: CASSQAYEQYF
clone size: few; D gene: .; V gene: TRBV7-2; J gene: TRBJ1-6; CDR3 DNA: TGTGCCAGCAGCTCGAGACAAGCGTATAATTCACCCCTCCACTTT; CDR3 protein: CASSSRQAYNSPLHF
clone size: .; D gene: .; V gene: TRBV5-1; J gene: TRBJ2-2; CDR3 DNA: TGCGCCAGCAGCGAACCGGGGCGAACCGGGGAGCTGTTTTTT; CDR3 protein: CASSEPGRTGELFF
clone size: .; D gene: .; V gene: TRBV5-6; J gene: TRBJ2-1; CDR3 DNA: TGTGCCAGCAGCCAAGGGGGGCCGAGAACCTACAATGAGCAGTTCTTC; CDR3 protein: CASSQGGPRTYNEQFF
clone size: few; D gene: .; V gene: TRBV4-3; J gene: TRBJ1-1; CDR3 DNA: TGCGCCAGCAGCCAAGCTATGGGGCAGGGTGAAGCTTTCTTT; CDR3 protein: CASSQAMGQGEAFF
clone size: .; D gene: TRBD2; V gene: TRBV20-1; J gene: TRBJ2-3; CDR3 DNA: TGCAGTGCCCCAATAGCGGGGGGCGGGACAGATACGCAGTATTTT; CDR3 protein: CSAPIAGGGTDTQYF
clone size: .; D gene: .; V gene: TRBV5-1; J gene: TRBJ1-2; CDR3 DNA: TGCGCCAGCAGGGTATTACAGGGCGCTAACTATGGCTACACCTTC; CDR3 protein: CASRVLQGANYGYTF
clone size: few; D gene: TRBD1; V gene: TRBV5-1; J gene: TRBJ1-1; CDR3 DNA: TGCGCCAGCAGCGTATTGGGACAGGTAGGAGGGAACACTGAAGCTTTCTTT; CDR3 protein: CASSVLGQVGGNTEAFF
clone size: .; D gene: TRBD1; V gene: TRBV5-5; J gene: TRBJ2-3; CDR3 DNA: TGTGCCAGCAGCGGGGAGGGGACAGGGGGGACAGATACGCAGTATTTT; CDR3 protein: CASSGEGTGGTDTQYF
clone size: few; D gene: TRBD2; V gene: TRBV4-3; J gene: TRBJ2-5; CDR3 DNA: TGCGCCAGCAGCCTGTCGACTAGCGGGCAAGAGACCCAGTACTTC; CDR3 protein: CASSLSTSGQETQYF
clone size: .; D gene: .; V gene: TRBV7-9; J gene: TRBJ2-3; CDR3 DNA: TGTGCCAGCAGCTTACTAGGGGCAGATACGCAGTATTTT; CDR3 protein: CASSLLGADTQYF
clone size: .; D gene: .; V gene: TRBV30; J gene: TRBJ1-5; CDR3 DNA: TGTGCCTGGAGTGTGACGGGGATTCCTAGCAATCAGCCCCAGCATTTT; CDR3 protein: CAWSVTGIPSNQPQHF
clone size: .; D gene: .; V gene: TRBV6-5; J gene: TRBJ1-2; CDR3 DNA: TGTGCCAGCGGAGGGCCAGGGGTATCGGACTATGGCTACACCTTC; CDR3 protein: CASGGPGVSDYGYTF
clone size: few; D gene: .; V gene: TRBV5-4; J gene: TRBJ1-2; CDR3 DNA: TGTGCCAGCAGCGGACGAACGGGGGTAAACTATGGCTACACCTTC; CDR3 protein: CASSGRTGVNYGYTF
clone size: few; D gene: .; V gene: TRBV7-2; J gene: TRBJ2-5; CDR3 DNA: TGTGCCAGCAGCTTGATGGCGGGGCTGTACCAAGAGACCCAGTACTTC; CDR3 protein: CASSLMAGLYQETQYF
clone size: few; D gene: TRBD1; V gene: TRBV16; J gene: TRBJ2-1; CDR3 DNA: TGTGCCAGCAGCCAAACTACAGGGGGCGCCAAGGGTGAGCAGTTCTTC; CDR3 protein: CASSQTTGGAKGEQFF
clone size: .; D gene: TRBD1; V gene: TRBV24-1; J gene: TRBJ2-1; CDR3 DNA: TGTGCCACCAGTGACTTACCCCCGGGACAGGGATACAATGAGCAGTTCTTC; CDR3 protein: CATSDLPPGQGYNEQFF
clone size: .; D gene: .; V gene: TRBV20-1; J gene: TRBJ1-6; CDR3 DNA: TGCAGTGCCCCCAAAGGGACACCCCTCCACTTT; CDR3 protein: CSAPKGTPLHF
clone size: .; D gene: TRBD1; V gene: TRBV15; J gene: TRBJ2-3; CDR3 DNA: TGTGCCACCAGCGTCGACAGGGCAGATACGCAGTATTTT; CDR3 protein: CATSVDRADTQYF
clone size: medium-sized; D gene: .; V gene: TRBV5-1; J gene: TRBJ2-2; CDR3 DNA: TGCGCCAGCAGCTTTAACACCGGGGAGCTGTTTTTT; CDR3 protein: CASSFNTGELFF
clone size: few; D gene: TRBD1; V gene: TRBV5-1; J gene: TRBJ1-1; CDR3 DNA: TGCGCCAGCAGCCGGGGACAGGGGAGAAACACTGAAGCTTTCTTT; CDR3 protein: CASSRGQGRNTEAFF
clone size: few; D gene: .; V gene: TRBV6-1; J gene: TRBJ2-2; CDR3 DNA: TGTGCCAGCAGTGATGTGGGGGGCGCGCCCGGGGAGCTGTTTTTT; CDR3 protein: CASSDVGGAPGELFF